A selection of T cell receptor beta chains follows, all from one sample in a study of T-cell memory formation after mild COVID-19. MiXCR was run by TCRdb on the 5' RACE reads, yielding one entry per CDR3 protein. The sample lists 470,000 or so distinct CDR3 sequences; 20% were seen once. The sequenced sample consisted of PBMCs or a T cell subset sorted from them (not recorded which). The origin of the receptors is an adult woman who had mild COVID-19 (a few samples of this study predate the infection). Cell type and time point are not known. CDR3s include the opening cysteine and the closing phenylalanine or tryptophan. The D gene is left open where the match is weak. Size is stated for part of the rows, as once, few or many counts, or as a class when the clone is expanded.

>NA|TRBJ1-1|NA|TRBV12-3/TRBV12-4
CASSLNRGNRDTEAFF
TGTGCCAGCAGTTTAAATAGGGGGAACAGGGACACTGAAGCTTTCTTT
>NA|TRBJ1-6|NA|TRBV7-2
CASSQTQGTGRNSPLHF
TGTGCCAGCAGCCAAACCCAGGGGACGGGCCGGAATTCACCCCTCCACTTT
>TRBD1|TRBJ2-5|NA|TRBV3-1
CASSQGLRTGMQETQYF
TGTGCCAGCAGCCAAGGGCTCCGGACAGGGATGCAAGAGACCCAGTACTTC
>NA|TRBJ1-3|few|TRBV6-5
CASSYGQAPAGNTIYF
TGTGCCAGCAGTTACGGCCAGGCTCCCGCTGGAAACACCATATATTTT
>TRBD1|TRBJ1-2|NA|TRBV19
CASSITGDYGYTF
TGTGCCAGTAGTATTACAGGGGACTATGGCTACACCTTC
>NA|TRBJ1-1|NA|TRBV4-1
CASSLLGHPNTEAFF
TGCGCCAGCAGCCTCCTGGGACATCCCAACACTGAAGCTTTCTTT
>NA|TRBJ1-5|few|TRBV18
CASSPSKDQPQHF
TGTGCCAGCTCACCTTCCAAGGACCAGCCCCAGCATTTT
>NA|TRBJ1-2|NA|TRBV21-1
CASSISGLANYGYTF
TGTGCCAGCAGCATATCCGGGTTAGCTAACTATGGCTACACCTTC
>NA|TRBJ2-5|NA|TRBV20-1
CSARQGGETQYF
TGCAGTGCGCGGCAGGGGGGAGAGACCCAGTACTTC
>NA|TRBJ1-2|few|TRBV9
CASSVAGDSLSYTF
TGTGCCAGCAGCGTAGCAGGGGACTCATTGAGCTACACCTTC
>TRBD2|TRBJ2-5|few|TRBV7-9
CASSLLAGGYQETQYF
TGTGCCAGCAGCTTACTAGCGGGGGGCTACCAAGAGACCCAGTACTTC
>TRBD1|TRBJ1-1|NA|TRBV3-1
CASSPTDRGATEAFF
TGTGCCAGCAGTCCCACCGACAGGGGTGCCACTGAAGCTTTCTTT
>TRBD2|TRBJ2-3|NA|TRBV7-9
CASSPRVSSGRGNTQYF
TGTGCCAGCAGCCCCCGAGTCAGTAGCGGGAGGGGCAATACGCAGTATTTT
>NA|TRBJ2-5|NA|TRBV6-1
CASYGGQETQYF
TGTGCCAGCTATGGCGGGCAAGAGACCCAGTACTTC
>TRBD2|TRBJ2-7|NA|TRBV4-3
CASSQVFFGGSVEQYF
TGCGCCAGCAGCCAAGTTTTCTTTGGCGGGAGTGTCGAGCAGTACTTC
>TRBD2|TRBJ2-5|NA|TRBV2
CASSSTSGGTETQYF
TGTGCCAGCAGTTCGACTAGCGGGGGGACCGAGACCCAGTACTTC
>NA|TRBJ2-3|few|TRBV7-9
CASSTASTDTQYF
TGTGCCAGCAGCACCGCTAGCACAGATACGCAGTATTTT
>NA|TRBJ2-1|NA|TRBV20-1
CSARTPKGYNEQFF
TGCAGTGCCCGGACCCCTAAAGGTTACAATGAGCAGTTCTTC
>TRBD1|TRBJ2-7|NA|TRBV27
CASSLWGDRGVGAYEQYF
TGTGCCAGCAGTTTATGGGGAGACAGGGGGGTCGGGGCCTACGAGCAGTACTTC
>TRBD2|TRBJ2-1|few|TRBV24-1
CATSDPTPSGRYNEQFF
TGTGCCACCAGTGACCCCACCCCTAGCGGGAGGTACAATGAGCAGTTCTTC
>NA|TRBJ2-1|few|TRBV15
CATSRGYGGNEQFF
TGTGCCACCAGCAGAGGCTACGGGGGTAATGAGCAGTTCTTC
>NA|TRBJ1-2|few|TRBV7-2
CASSVSANYGYTF
TGTGCCAGCAGCGTTTCAGCTAACTATGGCTACACCTTC
>TRBD1|TRBJ1-1|NA|TRBV19
CASSSWDRGDTEAFF
TGTGCCAGTAGTAGCTGGGACAGGGGGGACACTGAAGCTTTCTTT
>NA|TRBJ1-4|few|TRBV12-3/TRBV12-4
CASSLSDNGEKLFF
TGTGCCAGCAGTTTATCAGATAATGGTGAAAAACTGTTTTTT